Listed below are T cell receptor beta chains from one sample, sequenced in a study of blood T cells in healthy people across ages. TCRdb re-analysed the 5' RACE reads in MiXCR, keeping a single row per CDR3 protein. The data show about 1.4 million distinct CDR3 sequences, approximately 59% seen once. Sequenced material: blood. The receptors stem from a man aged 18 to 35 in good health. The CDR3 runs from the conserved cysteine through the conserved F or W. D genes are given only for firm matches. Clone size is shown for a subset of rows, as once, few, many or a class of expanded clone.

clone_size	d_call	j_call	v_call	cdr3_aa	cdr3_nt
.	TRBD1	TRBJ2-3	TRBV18	CASSHRQGASTDTQYF	TGTGCCAGCTCACACCGACAGGGGGCGAGCACAGATACGCAGTATTTT
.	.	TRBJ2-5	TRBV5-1	CASTSDSSRETQYF	TGCGCCAGCACATCGGACAGTTCGCGGGAGACCCAGTACTTC
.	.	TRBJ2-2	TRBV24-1	CATSARLAGELFF	TGTGCCACCAGTGCAAGGCTAGCCGGGGAGCTGTTTTTT
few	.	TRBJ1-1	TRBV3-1	CASSPPRDLNTEAFF	TGTGCCAGCAGCCCCCCCCGGGACCTGAACACTGAAGCTTTCTTT
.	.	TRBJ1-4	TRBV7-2	CASSLWAGEKLFF	TGTGCCAGCAGCCTCTGGGCGGGAGAAAAACTGTTTTTT
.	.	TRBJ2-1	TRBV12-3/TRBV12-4	CASSLIGQEQFF	TGTGCCAGCAGTTTGATAGGACAGGAGCAGTTCTTC
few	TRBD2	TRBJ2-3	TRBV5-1	CASSPPGLAASTDTQYF	TGCGCCAGCAGCCCACCGGGACTAGCGGCTAGCACAGATACGCAGTATTTT
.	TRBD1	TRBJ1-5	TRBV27	CASSLSHRGNEPQHF	TGTGCCAGCAGTTTATCGCACAGGGGCAATGAGCCCCAGCATTTT
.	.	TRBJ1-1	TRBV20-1	CSARDRRSNTEAFF	TGCAGTGCTCGTGACAGGCGGTCGAACACTGAAGCTTTCTTT
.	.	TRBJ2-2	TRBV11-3	CASSSPSGGRDTGELFF	TGTGCCAGCAGCTCTCCGTCCGGGGGACGGGACACCGGGGAGCTGTTTTTT
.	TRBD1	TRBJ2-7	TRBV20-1	CSATGGGRSYEQYF	TGCAGCGCTACAGGGGGCGGAAGATCCTACGAGCAGTACTTC
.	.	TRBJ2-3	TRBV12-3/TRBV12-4	CASSLATGGTDTQYF	TGTGCCAGCAGTTTAGCTACAGGAGGCACAGATACGCAGTATTTT
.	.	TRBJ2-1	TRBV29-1	CSSQFGYEQFF	TGCAGCTCCCAGTTCGGTTATGAGCAGTTCTTC
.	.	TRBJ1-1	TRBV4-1	CASSQEPGLNTEAFF	TGCGCCAGCAGCCAAGAGCCGGGGTTGAACACTGAAGCTTTCTTT
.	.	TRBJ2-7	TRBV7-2	CASSLAVGATYNEQYF	TGTGCCAGCAGCTTAGCAGTCGGGGCCACCTACAATGAGCAGTACTTC
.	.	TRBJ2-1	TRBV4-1	CASSQGQSYEQFF	TGCGCCAGCAGCCAAGGCCAATCATATGAGCAGTTCTTC
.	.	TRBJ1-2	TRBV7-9	CASSVERFDGYTF	TGTGCCAGCAGCGTAGAAAGGTTCGATGGCTACACCTTC
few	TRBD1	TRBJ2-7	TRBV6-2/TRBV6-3	CASSYPTPMGQSEQYF	TGTGCCAGCAGTTACCCCACCCCCATGGGACAGTCCGAGCAGTACTTC
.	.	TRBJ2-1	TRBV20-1	CSALPPTANEQFF	TGCAGTGCGCTCCCCCCCACGGCCAATGAGCAGTTCTTC
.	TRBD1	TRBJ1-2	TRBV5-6	CASSLGGQRWVHGYTF	TGTGCCAGCAGCTTGGGGGGACAGCGATGGGTACATGGCTACACCTTC
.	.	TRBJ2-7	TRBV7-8	CASSLGYLDYEQYF	TGTGCCAGCAGCTTAGGGTATTTGGACTACGAGCAGTACTTC
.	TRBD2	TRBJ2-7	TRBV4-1	CASSQEYWGTSVYEQYF	TGCGCCAGCAGCCAAGAGTACTGGGGGACTAGCGTCTACGAGCAGTACTTC
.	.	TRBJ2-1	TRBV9	CASSTSEGTPRFF	TGTGCCAGCAGCACCTCAGAGGGGACTCCCCGGTTCTTC
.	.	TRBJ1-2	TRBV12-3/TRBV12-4	CASEDRDGYTF	TGTGCCAGCGAGGACAGAGATGGCTACACCTTC
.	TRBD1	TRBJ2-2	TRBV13	CASSSLDRAATGELFF	TGTGCCAGCAGCTCCCTGGACAGGGCGGCCACCGGGGAGCTGTTTTTT
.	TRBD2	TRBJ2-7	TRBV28	CASRLGLAGESSYEQYF	TGTGCCAGCAGGCTTGGACTAGCGGGTGAAAGCTCCTACGAGCAGTACTTC
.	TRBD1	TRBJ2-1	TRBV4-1	CASSQGTGGGYNEQFF	TGCGCCAGCAGCCAGGGGACAGGGGGTGGGTACAATGAGCAGTTCTTC
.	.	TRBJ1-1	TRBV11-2	CASSFGLGRTNTEAFF	TGTGCCAGCAGCTTTGGCCTCGGGCGGACGAACACTGAAGCTTTCTTT
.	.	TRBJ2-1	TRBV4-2	CASSPEGSRHNEQFF	TGTGCCAGCAGCCCAGAGGGGAGTAGGCACAATGAGCAGTTCTTC
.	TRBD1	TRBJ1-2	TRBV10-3	CAISESQGGDGYTF	TGTGCCATCAGTGAGTCACAGGGGGGCGATGGCTACACCTTC
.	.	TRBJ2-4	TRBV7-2	CASSLGGGVPYGQYF	TGTGCCAGCAGCTTGGGTGGGGGAGTTCCCTACGGGCAGTACTTC
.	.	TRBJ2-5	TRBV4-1	CASSPAYNEQYF	TGCGCCAGCAGCCCGGCCTACAATGAGCAGTACTTC
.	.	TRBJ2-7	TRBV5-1	CASSLGLAHEQYF	TGCGCCAGCAGCTTGGGACTTGCCCACGAGCAGTACTTC
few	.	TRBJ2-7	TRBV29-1	CSVGPQASYEQYF	TGCAGCGTTGGACCCCAAGCATCTTACGAGCAGTACTTC
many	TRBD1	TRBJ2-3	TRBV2	CASSPDLPGTGTDTQYF	TGTGCCAGCAGCCCAGACTTGCCCGGGACAGGCACAGATACGCAGTATTTT
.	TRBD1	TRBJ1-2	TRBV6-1	CAGSTSGQPFYGYTF	TGTGCCGGCAGTACCTCGGGACAGCCCTTTTACGGCTACACCTTC
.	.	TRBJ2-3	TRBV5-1	CASRTGVNTDTQYF	TGCGCCAGCAGAACGGGAGTGAACACAGATACGCAGTATTTT
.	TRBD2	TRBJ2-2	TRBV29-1	CSAVLAGGTGELFF	TGCAGCGCGGTACTAGCGGGGGGCACCGGGGAGCTGTTTTTT
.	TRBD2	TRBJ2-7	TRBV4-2	CASSQGLAGGETYEQYF	TGTGCCAGCAGCCAGGGGTTGGCGGGAGGGGAAACCTACGAGCAGTACTTC
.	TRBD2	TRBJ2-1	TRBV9	CASSRNRGDNEQFF	TGTGCCAGCAGCCGCAACCGGGGGGATAATGAGCAGTTCTTC
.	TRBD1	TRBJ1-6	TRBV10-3	CAISEQGVDSPLHF	TGTGCCATCAGTGAACAGGGGGTGGATTCACCCCTCCACTTT
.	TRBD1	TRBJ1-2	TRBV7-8	CASSIGGTAYGYTF	TGTGCCAGCAGCATAGGAGGGACAGCCTATGGCTACACCTTC